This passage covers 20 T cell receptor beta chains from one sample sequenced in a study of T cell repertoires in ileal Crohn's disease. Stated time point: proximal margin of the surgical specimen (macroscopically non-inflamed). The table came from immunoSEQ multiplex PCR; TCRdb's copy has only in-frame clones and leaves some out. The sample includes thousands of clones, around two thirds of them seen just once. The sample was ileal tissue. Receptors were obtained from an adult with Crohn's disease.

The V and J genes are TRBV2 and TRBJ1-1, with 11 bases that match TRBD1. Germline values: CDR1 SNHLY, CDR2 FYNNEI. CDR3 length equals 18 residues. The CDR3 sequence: CANRAVTGTGGKSTEAFF. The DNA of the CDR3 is TGTGCTAATAGGGCAGTGACCGGGACAGGGGGGAAATCCACTGAAGCTTTCTTT.

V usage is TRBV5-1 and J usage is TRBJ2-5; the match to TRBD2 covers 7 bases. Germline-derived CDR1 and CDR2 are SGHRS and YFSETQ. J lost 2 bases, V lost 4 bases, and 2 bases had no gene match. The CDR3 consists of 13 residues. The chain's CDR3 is CASSRGLQETQYF. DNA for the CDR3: TGCGCCAGCAGCCGGGGACTACAAGAGACCCAGTACTTC.

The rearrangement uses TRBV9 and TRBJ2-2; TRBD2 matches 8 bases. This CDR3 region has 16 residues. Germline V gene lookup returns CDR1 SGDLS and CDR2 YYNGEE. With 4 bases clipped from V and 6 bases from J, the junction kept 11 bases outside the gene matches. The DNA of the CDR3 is TGTGCCAGCAGCACCCCCCGGGGGGGGTTGGCCGGGGAGCTGTTTTTT. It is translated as CASSTPRGGLAGELFF.

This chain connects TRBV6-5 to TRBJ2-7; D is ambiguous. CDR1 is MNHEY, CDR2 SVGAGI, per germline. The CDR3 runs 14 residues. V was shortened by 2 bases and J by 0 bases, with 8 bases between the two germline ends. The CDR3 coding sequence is TGTGCCAGCAGTTACGGCGGCAACTCCTACGAGCAGTACTTC. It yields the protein CASSYGGNSYEQYF.

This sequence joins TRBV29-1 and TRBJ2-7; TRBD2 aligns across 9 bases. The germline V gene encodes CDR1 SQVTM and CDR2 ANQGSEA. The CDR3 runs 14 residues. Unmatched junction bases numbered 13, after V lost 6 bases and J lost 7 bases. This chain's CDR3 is CSVLYGGRAREQYF. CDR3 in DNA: TGCAGCGTCCTATATGGCGGGAGGGCCAGGGAGCAGTACTTC.

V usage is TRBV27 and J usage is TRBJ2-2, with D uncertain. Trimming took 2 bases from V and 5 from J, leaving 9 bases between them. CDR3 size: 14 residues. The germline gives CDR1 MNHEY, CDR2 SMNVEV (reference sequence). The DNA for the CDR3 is TGTGCCAGCAGTTTAGCGGTTCTAACCGGGGAGCTGTTTTTT. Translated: CASSLAVLTGELFF.

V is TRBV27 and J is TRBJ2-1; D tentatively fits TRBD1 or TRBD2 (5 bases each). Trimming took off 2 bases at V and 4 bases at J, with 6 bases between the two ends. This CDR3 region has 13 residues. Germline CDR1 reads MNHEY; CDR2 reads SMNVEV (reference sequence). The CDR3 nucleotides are TGTGCCAGCAGTTTAGGGGGATACAATGAGCAGTTCTTC. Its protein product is CASSLGGYNEQFF.

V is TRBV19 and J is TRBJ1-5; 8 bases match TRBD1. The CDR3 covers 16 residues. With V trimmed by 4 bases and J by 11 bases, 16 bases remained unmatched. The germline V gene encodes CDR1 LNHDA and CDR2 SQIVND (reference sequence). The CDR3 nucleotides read TGTGCCAGTAGTACCCAGCATGGGGACAGGACTAGGGCCCAGCATTTT. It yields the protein CASSTQHGDRTRAQHF.

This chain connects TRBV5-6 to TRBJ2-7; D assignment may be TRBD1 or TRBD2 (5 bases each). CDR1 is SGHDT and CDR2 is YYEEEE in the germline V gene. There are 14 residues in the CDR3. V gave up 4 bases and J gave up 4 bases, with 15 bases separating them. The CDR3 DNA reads TGTGCCAGCAGCGGATGGGACCGACCTTACGAGCAGTACTTC. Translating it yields CASSGWDRPYEQYF. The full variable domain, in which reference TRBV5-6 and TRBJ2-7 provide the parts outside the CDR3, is DAGVTQSPTHLIKTRGQQVTLRCSPKSGHDTVSWYQQALGQGPQFIFQYYEEEERQRGNFPDRFSGHQFPNYSSELNVNALLLGDSALYLCASSGWDRPYEQYFGPGTRLTVT.

The CDR3 here is CASSLSSGELFF. CDR3 nucleotides: TGTGCCAGCAGCTTGTCTTCGGGGGAGCTGTTTTTT. This sequence joins TRBV11-3 and TRBJ2-2, with D uncertain. V gave up 3 bases and J gave up 8 bases, with 7 bases separating them. Germline lookup yields CDR1 SGHNT and CDR2 YENEEA. This CDR3 has 12 residues.

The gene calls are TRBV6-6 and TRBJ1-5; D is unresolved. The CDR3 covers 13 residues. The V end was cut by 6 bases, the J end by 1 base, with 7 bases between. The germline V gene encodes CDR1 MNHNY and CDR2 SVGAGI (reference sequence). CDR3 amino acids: CASSPLSNQPQHF. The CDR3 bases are TGTGCCAGCAGCCCCCTGAGCAATCAGCCCCAGCATTTT.

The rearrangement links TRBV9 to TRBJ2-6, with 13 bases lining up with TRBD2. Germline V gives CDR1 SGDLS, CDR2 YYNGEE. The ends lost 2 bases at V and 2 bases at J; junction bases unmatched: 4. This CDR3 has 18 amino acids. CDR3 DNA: TGTGCCAGCAGCGTCGGACTAGCGGGAGACGCTGGGGCCAACGTCCTGACTTTC. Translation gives CASSVGLAGDAGANVLTF.

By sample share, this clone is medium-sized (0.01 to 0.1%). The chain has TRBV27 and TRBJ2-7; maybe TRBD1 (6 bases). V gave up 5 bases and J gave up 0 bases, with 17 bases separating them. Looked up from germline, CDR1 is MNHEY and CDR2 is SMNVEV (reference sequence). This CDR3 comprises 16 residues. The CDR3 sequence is CASSLTQGYSSYEQYF. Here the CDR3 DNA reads TGTGCCAGCAGTCTAACACAGGGCTACAGCTCCTACGAGCAGTACTTC.

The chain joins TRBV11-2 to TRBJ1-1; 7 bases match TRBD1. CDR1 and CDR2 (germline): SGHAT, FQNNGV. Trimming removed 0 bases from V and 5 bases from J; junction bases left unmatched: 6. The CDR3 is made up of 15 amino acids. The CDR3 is CASSLDRGVRTEAFF. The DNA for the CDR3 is TGTGCCAGCAGCTTAGACAGGGGGGTGAGGACTGAAGCTTTCTTT.

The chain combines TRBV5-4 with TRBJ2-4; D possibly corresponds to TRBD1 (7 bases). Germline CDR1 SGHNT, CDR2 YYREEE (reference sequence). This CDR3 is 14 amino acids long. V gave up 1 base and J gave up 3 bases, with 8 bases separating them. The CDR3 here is CASSLQGGKNIQYF. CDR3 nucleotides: TGTGCCAGCAGCTTGCAGGGGGGCAAAAACATTCAGTACTTC.

CDR3 sequence reads: CASSEGAAAKEDQYF. CDR3 sequence (DNA): TGTGCCAGCAGTGAAGGGGCAGCCGCTAAAGAGGACCAGTACTTC. The chain uses TRBV6-1 and TRBJ2-5, with unresolved D. Germline V lookup: CDR1 MNHNS, CDR2 SASEGT. The ends were cut back, 1 base at V and 10 bases at J, with 19 bases in the middle. The CDR3 is 15 amino acids.

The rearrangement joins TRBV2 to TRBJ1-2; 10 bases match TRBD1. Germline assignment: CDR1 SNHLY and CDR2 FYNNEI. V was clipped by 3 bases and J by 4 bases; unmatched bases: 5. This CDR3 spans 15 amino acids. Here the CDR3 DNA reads TGTGCCAGCAGTGAGGGGACAGGGGCTGTCTATGGCTACACCTTC. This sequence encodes CASSEGTGAVYGYTF.

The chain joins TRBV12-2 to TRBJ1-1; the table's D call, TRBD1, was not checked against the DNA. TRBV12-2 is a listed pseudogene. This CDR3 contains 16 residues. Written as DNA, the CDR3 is TGTGCAAGTCGCTTAGTTCCGGGACAGGGAGAGACTGAAGCTTTCTTT. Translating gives CASRLVPGQGETEAFF.

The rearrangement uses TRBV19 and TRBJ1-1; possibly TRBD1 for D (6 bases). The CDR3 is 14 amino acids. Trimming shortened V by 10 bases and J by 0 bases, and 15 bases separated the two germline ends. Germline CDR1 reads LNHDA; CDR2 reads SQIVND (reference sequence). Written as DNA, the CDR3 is TGTGCCACCGCGGACAGACCAATGAACACTGAAGCTTTCTTT. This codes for CATADRPMNTEAFF.

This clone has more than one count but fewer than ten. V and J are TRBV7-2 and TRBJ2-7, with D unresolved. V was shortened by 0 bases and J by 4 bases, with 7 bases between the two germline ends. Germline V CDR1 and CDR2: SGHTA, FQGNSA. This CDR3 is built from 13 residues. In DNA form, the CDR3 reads TGTGCCAGCAGCTTAGCTAGCAAATACGAGCAGTACTTC. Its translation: CASSLASKYEQYF.